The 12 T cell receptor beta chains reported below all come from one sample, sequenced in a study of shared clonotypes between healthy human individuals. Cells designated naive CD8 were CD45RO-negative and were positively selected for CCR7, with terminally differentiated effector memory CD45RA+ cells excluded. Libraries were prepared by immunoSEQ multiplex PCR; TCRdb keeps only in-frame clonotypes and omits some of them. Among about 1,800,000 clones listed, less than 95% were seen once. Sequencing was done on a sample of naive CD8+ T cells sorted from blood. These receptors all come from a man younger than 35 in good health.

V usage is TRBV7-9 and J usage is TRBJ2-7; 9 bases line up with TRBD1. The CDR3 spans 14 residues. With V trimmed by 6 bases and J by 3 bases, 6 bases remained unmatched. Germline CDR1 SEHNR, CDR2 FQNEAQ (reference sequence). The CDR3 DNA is TGTGCCAGCAGACCGGGACAGGGAGACTACGAGCAGTACTTC. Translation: CASRPGQGDYEQYF.

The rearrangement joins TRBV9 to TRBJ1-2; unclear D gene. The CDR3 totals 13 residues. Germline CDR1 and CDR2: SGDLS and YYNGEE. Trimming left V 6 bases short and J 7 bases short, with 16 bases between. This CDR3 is CASTKGGVGGYTF. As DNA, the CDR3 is TGTGCCAGCACGAAGGGAGGAGTGGGTGGCTACACCTTC. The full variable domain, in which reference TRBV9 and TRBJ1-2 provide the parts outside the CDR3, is DSGVTQTPKHLITATGQRVTLRCSPRSGDLSVYWYQQSLDQGLQFLIQYYNGEERAKGNILERFSAQQFPDLHSELNLSSLELGDSALYFCASTKGGVGGYTFGSGTRLTVV.

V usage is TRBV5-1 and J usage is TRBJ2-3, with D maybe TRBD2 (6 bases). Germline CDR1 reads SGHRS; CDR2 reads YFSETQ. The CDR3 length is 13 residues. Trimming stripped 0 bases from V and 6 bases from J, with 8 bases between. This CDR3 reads CASSLVRGDTQYF. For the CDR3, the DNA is TGCGCCAGCAGCTTGGTACGGGGGGATACGCAGTATTTT. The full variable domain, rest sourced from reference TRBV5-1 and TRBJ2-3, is KAGVTQTPRYLIKTRGQQVTLSCSPISGHRSVSWYQQTPGQGLQFLFEYFSETQRNKGNFPGRFSGRQFSNSRSEMNVSTLELGDSALYLCASSLVRGDTQYFGPGTRLTVL.

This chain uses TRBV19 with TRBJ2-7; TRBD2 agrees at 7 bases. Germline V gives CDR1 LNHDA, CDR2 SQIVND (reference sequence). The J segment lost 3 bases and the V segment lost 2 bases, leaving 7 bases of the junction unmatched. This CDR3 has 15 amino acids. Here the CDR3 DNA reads TGTGCCAGTAGTATATGGCTAGCGGATATCTACGAGCAGTACTTC. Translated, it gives CASSIWLADIYEQYF. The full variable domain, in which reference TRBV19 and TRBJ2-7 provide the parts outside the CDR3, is DGGITQSPKYLFRKEGQNVTLSCEQNLNHDAMYWYRQDPGQGLRLIYYSQIVNDFQKGDIAEGYSVSREKKESFPLTVTSAQKNPTAFYLCASSIWLADIYEQYFGPGTRLTVT.

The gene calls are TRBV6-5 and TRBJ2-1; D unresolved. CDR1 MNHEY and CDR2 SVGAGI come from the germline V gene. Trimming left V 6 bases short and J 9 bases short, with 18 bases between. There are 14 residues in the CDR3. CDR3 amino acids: CASSPQDRLTEQFF. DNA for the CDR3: TGTGCCAGCAGCCCCCAAGACCGTCTTACTGAGCAGTTCTTC.

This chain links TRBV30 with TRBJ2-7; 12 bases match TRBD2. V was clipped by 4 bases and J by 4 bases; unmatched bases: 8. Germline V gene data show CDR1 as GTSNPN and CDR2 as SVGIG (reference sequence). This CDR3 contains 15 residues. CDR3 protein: CAWTGLAGRKYEQYF. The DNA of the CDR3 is TGTGCCTGGACCGGACTAGCGGGACGCAAATACGAGCAGTACTTC.

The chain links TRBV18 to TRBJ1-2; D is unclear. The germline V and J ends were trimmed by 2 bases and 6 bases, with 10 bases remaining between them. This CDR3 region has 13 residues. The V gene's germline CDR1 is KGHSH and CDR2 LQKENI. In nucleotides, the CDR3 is TGTGCCAGCTCACCAGGCCAGTTGGATGGCTACACCTTC. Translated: CASSPGQLDGYTF.

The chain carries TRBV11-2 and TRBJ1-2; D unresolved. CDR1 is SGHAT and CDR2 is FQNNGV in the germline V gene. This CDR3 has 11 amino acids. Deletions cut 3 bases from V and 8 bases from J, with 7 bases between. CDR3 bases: TGTGCCAGCAGCTTCGTCGGCGGCTACACCTTC. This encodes CASSFVGGYTF.

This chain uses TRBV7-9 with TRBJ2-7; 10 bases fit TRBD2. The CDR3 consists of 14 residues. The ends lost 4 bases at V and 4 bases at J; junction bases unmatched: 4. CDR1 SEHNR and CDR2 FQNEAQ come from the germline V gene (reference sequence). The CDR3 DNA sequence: TGTGCCAGCAGCTCGGGACTAGCGATATACGAGCAGTACTTC. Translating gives CASSSGLAIYEQYF.

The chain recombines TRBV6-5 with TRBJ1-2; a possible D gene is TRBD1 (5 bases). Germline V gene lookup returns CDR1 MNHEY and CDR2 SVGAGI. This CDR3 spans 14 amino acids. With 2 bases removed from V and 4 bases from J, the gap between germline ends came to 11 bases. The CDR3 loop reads CASSYRDHFYGYTF. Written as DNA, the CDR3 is TGTGCCAGCAGTTACCGGGACCACTTCTATGGCTACACCTTC.

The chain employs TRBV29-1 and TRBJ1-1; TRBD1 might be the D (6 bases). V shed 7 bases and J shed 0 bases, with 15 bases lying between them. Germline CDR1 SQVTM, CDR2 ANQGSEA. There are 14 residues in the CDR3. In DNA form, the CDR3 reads TGCAGCGGAACAGGGTCGTCCATGAACACTGAAGCTTTCTTT. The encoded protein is CSGTGSSMNTEAFF.

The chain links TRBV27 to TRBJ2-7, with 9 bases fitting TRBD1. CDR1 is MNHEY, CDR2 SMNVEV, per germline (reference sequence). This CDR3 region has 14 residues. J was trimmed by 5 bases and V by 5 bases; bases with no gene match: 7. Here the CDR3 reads CASSSGTGWHEQYF. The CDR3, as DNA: TGTGCCAGCAGTAGCGGGACAGGGTGGCACGAGCAGTACTTC.